Sequencing of this TCR beta chain was carried out in a study of shared clonotypes between healthy human individuals. Assay used: immunoSEQ multiplex PCR; TCRdb lists only in-frame clones, some missing. The sample yields 2 million or so clones, 85% to 95% seen once. CDR3 length: 15 residues. Germline CDR1 MNHEY, CDR2 SVGAGI. Trimming removed 5 bases at V and 8 bases at J, with 16 bases between. The chain carries TRBV6-5 and TRBJ1-6; no clear D gene. The clonotype comes from a man between 18 and 35 years old in good health. The source material was naive CD4+ T cells sorted from blood. Documented subset: CD45RA+ positively selected. CDR3 in DNA: TGTGCCAGCAGTCGACCCCCCAATTCGGATTCACCCCTCCACTTT. This encodes CASSRPPNSDSPLHF.